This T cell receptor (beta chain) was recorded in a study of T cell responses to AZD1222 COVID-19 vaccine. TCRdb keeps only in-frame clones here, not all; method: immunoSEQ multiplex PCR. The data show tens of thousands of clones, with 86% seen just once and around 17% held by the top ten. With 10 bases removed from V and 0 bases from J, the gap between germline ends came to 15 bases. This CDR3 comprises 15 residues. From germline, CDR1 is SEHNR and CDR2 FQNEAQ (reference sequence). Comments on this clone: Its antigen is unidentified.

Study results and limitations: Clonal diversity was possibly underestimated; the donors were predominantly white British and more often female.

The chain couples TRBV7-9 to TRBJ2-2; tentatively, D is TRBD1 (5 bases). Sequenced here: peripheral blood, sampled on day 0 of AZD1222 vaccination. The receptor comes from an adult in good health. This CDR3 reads CATPRGPTNTGELFF. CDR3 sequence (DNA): TGTGCCACCCCAAGGGGCCCCACGAACACCGGGGAGCTGTTTTTT.